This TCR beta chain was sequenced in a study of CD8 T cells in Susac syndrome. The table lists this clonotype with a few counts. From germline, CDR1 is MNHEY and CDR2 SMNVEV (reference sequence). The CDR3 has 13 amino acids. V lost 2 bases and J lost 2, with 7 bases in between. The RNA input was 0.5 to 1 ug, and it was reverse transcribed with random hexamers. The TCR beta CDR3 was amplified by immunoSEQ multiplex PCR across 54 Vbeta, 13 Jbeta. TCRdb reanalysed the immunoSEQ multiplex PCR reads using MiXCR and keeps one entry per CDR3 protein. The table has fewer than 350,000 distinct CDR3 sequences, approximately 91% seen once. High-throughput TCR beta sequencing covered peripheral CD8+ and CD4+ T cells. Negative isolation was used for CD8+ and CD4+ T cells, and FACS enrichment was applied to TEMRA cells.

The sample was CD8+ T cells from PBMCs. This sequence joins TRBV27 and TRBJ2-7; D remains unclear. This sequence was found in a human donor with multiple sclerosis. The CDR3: CASSLARTYEQYF. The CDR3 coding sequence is TGTGCCAGCAGTTTAGCCCGAACCTACGAGCAGTACTTC.